What follows are 28 T cell receptor beta chains derived from one specimen sequenced in a study of T cell responses to AZD1222 COVID-19 vaccine. TCRdb keeps only in-frame clones here, not all; method: immunoSEQ multiplex PCR. The repertoire includes over 110,000 clones, approximately 90% of them detected once, and around 2.7% sits in the top ten. Specimen: peripheral blood, collected on day 0 of AZD1222 vaccination. These TCRs come from an adult in good health.

The table lists this clone with a few counts. The V and J genes are TRBV10-3 and TRBJ2-3, with D perhaps given as TRBD1 or TRBD2 (5 bases each). The CDR3 is made up of 16 amino acids. V lost 7 bases and J lost 1, with 18 bases in between. The germline V gene has CDR1 ENHRY and CDR2 SYGVKD. CDR3 DNA sequence: TGTGCCATCAACGCCGGGACGAAGGACGGCACAGATACGCAGTATTTT. Translated: CAINAGTKDGTDTQYF.

The V gene is TRBV4-1, the J gene TRBJ2-1; 12 bases agree with TRBD2. There are 17 residues in the CDR3. Losses at the gene ends were 0 bases for V and 4 bases for J; bases not matched to a gene: 4. Germline CDR1 reads MGHRA; CDR2 reads YSYEKL. CDR3 DNA: TGCGCCAGCAGCCAAGATGGCACTAGCGGGGGGTACAATGAGCAGTTCTTC. The encoded protein is CASSQDGTSGGYNEQFF.

This clone was seen more than once but under ten times. The V call is TRBV12-1, the J call TRBJ2-1. TRBV12-1 is an annotated pseudogene. The CDR3 totals 13 residues. The CDR3 region is CASSFFGGNEQFF. In DNA, the CDR3 is TGTGCCAGCAGCTTTTTTGGGGGCAATGAGCAGTTCTTC.

This sequence joins TRBV7-6 and TRBJ2-2; D gene uncertain. Germline values: CDR1 SGHVS, CDR2 FNYEAQ. The CDR3 is 15 amino acids. V lost 2 bases, J lost 0 bases, and 7 bases lay in between. The CDR3 DNA reads as TGTGCCAGCAGCTTACCCCCAGCGAACACCGGGGAGCTGTTTTTT. Translation gives CASSLPPANTGELFF.

The chain combines TRBV6-5 with TRBJ1-3; no clear D. The CDR3 loop spans 16 amino acids. Trimming pared 0 bases from V and 0 bases from J, leaving 9 bases between. Germline V gene lookup returns CDR1 MNHEY and CDR2 SVGAGI. DNA of the CDR3: TGTGCCAGCAGTTACTCGAGGAGGTCCTCTGGAAACACCATATATTTT. Its protein product is CASSYSRRSSGNTIYF.

The chain links TRBV7-8 to TRBJ1-2; D is uncertain. The germline V gene encodes CDR1 SGHVS and CDR2 FQNEAQ. The CDR3 covers 15 residues. Trimming took off 5 bases at V and 5 bases at J, with 18 bases between the two ends. CDR3 sequence reads: CASSIRRSGSYGYTF. The CDR3 DNA reads as TGTGCCAGCAGCATACGCAGGTCGGGGAGTTATGGCTACACCTTC.

The chain uses TRBV12-5 and TRBJ1-1; D is undetermined. Per the germline V gene, CDR1 is LGHNT and CDR2 is FRNRAP. The CDR3 is made up of 14 amino acids. The V end lost 2 bases, the J end lost 5 bases, and 12 bases lay between the germline ends. The CDR3 DNA sequence: TGTGCTAGTGGTTTGATGGGAAGTTGGACTGAAGCTTTCTTT. Its translation: CASGLMGSWTEAFF.

The rearrangement joins TRBV5-4 to TRBJ2-7; 8 positions agree with TRBD2. The V and J ends lost 3 bases and 2 bases, in that order; junction bases with no gene match: 7. CDR3 length equals 15 residues. Germline-derived CDR1 and CDR2 are SGHNT and YYREEE (reference sequence). The CDR3 DNA follows: TGTGCCAGCAGCTCGCCGGGACTAGGAGCCTACGAGCAGTACTTC. As protein: CASSSPGLGAYEQYF.

The table lists this clone with a count of one. The V and J genes are TRBV9 and TRBJ2-2; no clear D gene. CDR3 length equals 14 residues. Deletions cut 0 bases from V and 5 bases from J, with 8 bases between. Germline-derived CDR1 and CDR2 are SGDLS and YYNGEE. CDR3 residues: CASSVEGGTGELFF. Written as DNA, the CDR3 is TGTGCCAGCAGCGTAGAAGGTGGGACCGGGGAGCTGTTTTTT. The entire variable domain, with the rest obtained from reference TRBV9 and TRBJ2-2, is as follows: DSGVTQTPKHLITATGQRVTLRCSPRSGDLSVYWYQQSLDQGLQFLIQYYNGEERAKGNILERFSAQQFPDLHSELNLSSLELGDSALYFCASSVEGGTGELFFGEGSRLTVL.

The rearrangement joins TRBV28 to TRBJ1-5; no clear D gene. Germline values: CDR1 MDHEN, CDR2 SYDVKM. V was cut by 5 bases and J by 3 bases, with 5 bases left in between. The CDR3 has 12 amino acids. The CDR3 spells CASSVVNQPQHF. CDR3 DNA: TGTGCCAGCAGTGTTGTCAATCAGCCCCAGCATTTT.

The V gene is TRBV7-2, the J gene TRBJ2-7; D may be TRBD2 (5 bases). Germline V lookup: CDR1 SGHTA, CDR2 FQGNSA. CDR3 size: 18 residues. V dropped 3 bases and J dropped 2 bases, with 23 bases sitting between them. For the CDR3, the DNA is TGTGCCAGCAGCTTTCCCTCTCTTAGATACGGGAACCCCTACGAGCAGTACTTC. Translation: CASSFPSLRYGNPYEQYF.

The CDR3 region has the DNA TGTGCCAGCAGCCAGCACCCAAACAGGGGAGGGGGCAGTTATGGCTACACCTTC. It codes for CASSQHPNRGGGSYGYTF. This chain uses TRBV5-8 with TRBJ1-2, with 7 bases fitting TRBD1. The germline gives CDR1 SGHTS, CDR2 YDEGEE. The CDR3 is 18 residues long. After removal of 4 bases from V and 5 bases from J, the junction contained 20 bases not matched to a gene. The full variable domain, rest sourced from reference TRBV5-8 and TRBJ1-2, is EAGVTQSPTHLIKTRGQQATLRCSPISGHTSVYWYQQALGLGLQFLLWYDEGEERNRGNFPPRFSGRQFPNYSSELNVNALELEDSALYLCASSQHPNRGGGSYGYTFGSGTRLTVV.

The chain uses TRBV5-1 and TRBJ2-1; TRBD1 agrees at 7 bases. Germline loops: CDR1 SGHRS, CDR2 YFSETQ. Losses at the gene ends were 4 bases for V and 8 bases for J; bases not matched to a gene: 6. This CDR3 region has 13 residues. The CDR3 here is CASSNGQVDEQFF. CDR3 nucleotides: TGCGCCAGCAGCAACGGACAGGTCGATGAGCAGTTCTTC. The full variable domain, completed using reference TRBV5-1 and TRBJ2-1, is KAGVTQTPRYLIKTRGQQVTLSCSPISGHRSVSWYQQTPGQGLQFLFEYFSETQRNKGNFPGRFSGRQFSNSRSEMNVSTLELGDSALYLCASSNGQVDEQFFGPGTRLTVL.

The chain links TRBV2 to TRBJ1-3; 9 bases line up with TRBD1. V was pared by 11 bases and J by 4 bases, with 6 bases of the junction left unmatched. The CDR3 consists of 13 residues. Germline-derived CDR1 and CDR2 are SNHLY and FYNNEI. Written as DNA, the CDR3 is TGTGCCGGGTCGGGACAGGGAGGAAACACCATATATTTT. It specifies CAGSGQGGNTIYF.

This clone is a singleton in its sample. The V gene is TRBV19, the J gene TRBJ1-5; 10 bases align to TRBD1. CDR3 length: 15 residues. The J segment lost 8 bases and the V segment lost 4 bases, leaving 8 bases of the junction unmatched. The germline V gene has CDR1 LNHDA and CDR2 SQIVND (reference sequence). CDR3 residues: CASSTRTGGDKPQHF. The CDR3 DNA is TGTGCCAGTAGTACCCGGACAGGGGGGGATAAGCCCCAGCATTTT.

This chain joins TRBV19 and TRBJ2-3; D might be TRBD2 (7 bases). Trimming left V 3 bases short and J 7 bases short, with 17 bases between. This CDR3 region has 15 residues. The germline V gene has CDR1 LNHDA and CDR2 SQIVND (reference sequence). The DNA of the CDR3 is TGTGCCAGTAGTATCCTGGGGGGGCCTAAGAATACGCAGTATTTT. Translated: CASSILGGPKNTQYF.

This chain links TRBV28 with TRBJ1-2, with D possibly being TRBD1 (5 bases). V lost 5 bases and J 6 bases, leaving 10 bases between the germline ends. Looked up from germline, CDR1 is MDHEN and CDR2 is SYDVKM. The CDR3 is 12 residues long. CDR3 sequence (DNA): TGTGCCAGCAGTCACGACAGCCATGGCTACACCTTC. This translates into CASSHDSHGYTF.

This chain joins TRBV28 and TRBJ2-1, with D maybe TRBD1 (6 bases). Germline values: CDR1 MDHEN, CDR2 SYDVKM. The CDR3 is made up of 13 amino acids. V lost 4 bases and J lost 11, with 15 bases in between. Here the CDR3 reads CASSSTPGAQQFF. In DNA, the CDR3 is TGTGCCAGCAGTTCCACTCCAGGGGCCCAGCAGTTCTTC.

This clone was found a few times. This chain links TRBV9 with TRBJ1-4; D is uncertain. CDR1 SGDLS and CDR2 YYNGEE come from the germline V gene. The CDR3 extends over 15 amino acids. Trimming took off 6 bases at V and 3 bases at J, with 15 bases between the two ends. The CDR3 protein is CASTPREIANEKLFF. In nucleotides, the CDR3 is TGTGCCAGCACCCCGCGTGAGATTGCTAATGAAAAACTGTTTTTT.

J is TRBJ2-1 and V is TRBV2; D possibly corresponds to TRBD2 (6 bases). The CDR3 length is 12 residues. Germline loops: CDR1 SNHLY, CDR2 FYNNEI. Deletions cut 11 bases from V and 7 bases from J, with 15 bases between. The CDR3 here is CADRDFENEQFF. CDR3 in DNA: TGTGCCGACCGGGACTTTGAAAATGAGCAGTTCTTC. The full variable domain, rest sourced from reference TRBV2 and TRBJ2-1, is EPEVTQTPSHQVTQMGQEVILRCVPISNHLYFYWYRQILGQKVEFLVSFYNNEISEKSEIFDDQFSVERPDGSNFTLKIRSTKLEDSAMYFCADRDFENEQFFGPGTRLTVL.

The genes are TRBV30 and TRBJ1-6; D gene ambiguous. There are 14 residues in the CDR3. Trimming left V 3 bases short and J 9 bases short, with 15 bases between. The V gene's germline CDR1 is GTSNPN and CDR2 SVGIG (reference sequence). The CDR3 nucleotides read TGTGCCTGGAGCACTGGGCAGGAGGGTTCACCCCTCCACTTT. Protein product: CAWSTGQEGSPLHF.

V gene TRBV12-3 or TRBV12-4 combines with J gene TRBJ2-1, with 7 bases that match TRBD2. This CDR3 has 13 amino acids. Unmatched junction bases numbered 4, after V lost 4 bases and J lost 7 bases. CDR3 bases: TGTGCCAGCAGTTCGATTAGCGGGAATGAGCAGTTCTTC. Its translation is CASSSISGNEQFF.

J is TRBJ1-2 and V is TRBV6-5; tentatively, D is TRBD1 (5 bases). CDR1 MNHEY and CDR2 SVGAGI come from the germline V gene. Trimming stripped 11 bases from V and 6 bases from J, with 22 bases between. This CDR3 is 14 amino acids long. The CDR3 nucleotides read TGTGCCTGCGGTTGGGGGACCCTAACTAATGGCTACACCTTC. Its protein product is CACGWGTLTNGYTF.

The rearrangement links TRBV28 to TRBJ2-5, with D unresolved. V lost 3 bases to trimming and J lost 4 bases, with 6 bases between them. From germline, CDR1 is MDHEN and CDR2 SYDVKM. The CDR3 is made up of 12 amino acids. In nucleotides, the CDR3 is TGTGCCAGCAGTTTTTCTACAGAGACCCAGTACTTC. This gives the protein CASSFSTETQYF.

This clone was counted once. V usage is TRBV19 and J usage is TRBJ2-7, with unresolved D. The V end lost 4 bases, the J end lost 2 bases, and 12 bases lay between the germline ends. This CDR3 comprises 14 residues. Per germline, CDR1 LNHDA and CDR2 SQIVND (reference sequence). The CDR3, as DNA: TGTGCCAGTAGTACTCGACGGCTAACCTACGAGCAGTACTTC. This gives the protein CASSTRRLTYEQYF.

The chain links TRBV5-1 to TRBJ2-3; tentative D call: TRBD2 (5 bases). The ends were cut back, 4 bases at V and 2 bases at J, with 17 bases in the middle. Germline assignment: CDR1 SGHRS and CDR2 YFSETQ. The CDR3 length is 16 residues. For the CDR3, the DNA is TGCGCCAGCAGCCCTACAACCCGCGGGTTCACAGATACGCAGTATTTT. Residues: CASSPTTRGFTDTQYF.

This chain connects TRBV18 to TRBJ1-1; D gene unclear. The CDR3 runs to 16 residues. V was cut by 2 bases and J by 0 bases, with 13 bases left in between. CDR1 KGHSH and CDR2 LQKENI come from the germline V gene. In DNA, the CDR3 is TGTGCCAGCTCACCATTCGGCGGTAGTCTGAACACTGAAGCTTTCTTT. This gives the protein CASSPFGGSLNTEAFF.

The CDR3: CASSPLGVLNGYTF. CDR3 in DNA: TGTGCCAGCAGCCCCCTAGGGGTTCTTAATGGCTACACCTTC. The rearrangement joins TRBV3-1 (or the pseudogene TRBV3-2) to TRBJ1-2; D perhaps matches TRBD1 (5 bases). V was pared by 4 bases and J by 6 bases, with 15 bases between. CDR1 is LGHDT and CDR2 is YNNKEL in the germline V gene (reference sequence). The CDR3 runs to 14 residues.